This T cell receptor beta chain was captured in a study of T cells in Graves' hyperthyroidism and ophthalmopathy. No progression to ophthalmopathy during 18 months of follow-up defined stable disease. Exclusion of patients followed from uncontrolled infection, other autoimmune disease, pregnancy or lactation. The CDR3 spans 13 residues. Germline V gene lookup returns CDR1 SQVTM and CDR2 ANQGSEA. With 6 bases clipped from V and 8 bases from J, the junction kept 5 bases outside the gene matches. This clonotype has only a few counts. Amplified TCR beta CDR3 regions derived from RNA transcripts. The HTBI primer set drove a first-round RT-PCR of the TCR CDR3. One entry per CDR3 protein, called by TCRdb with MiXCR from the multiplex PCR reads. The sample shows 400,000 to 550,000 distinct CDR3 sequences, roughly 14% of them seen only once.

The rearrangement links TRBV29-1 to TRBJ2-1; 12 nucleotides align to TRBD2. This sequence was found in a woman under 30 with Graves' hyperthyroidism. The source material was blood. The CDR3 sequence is CSVLAGGWDEQFF. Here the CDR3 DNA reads TGCAGCGTACTAGCGGGAGGCTGGGATGAGCAGTTCTTC.